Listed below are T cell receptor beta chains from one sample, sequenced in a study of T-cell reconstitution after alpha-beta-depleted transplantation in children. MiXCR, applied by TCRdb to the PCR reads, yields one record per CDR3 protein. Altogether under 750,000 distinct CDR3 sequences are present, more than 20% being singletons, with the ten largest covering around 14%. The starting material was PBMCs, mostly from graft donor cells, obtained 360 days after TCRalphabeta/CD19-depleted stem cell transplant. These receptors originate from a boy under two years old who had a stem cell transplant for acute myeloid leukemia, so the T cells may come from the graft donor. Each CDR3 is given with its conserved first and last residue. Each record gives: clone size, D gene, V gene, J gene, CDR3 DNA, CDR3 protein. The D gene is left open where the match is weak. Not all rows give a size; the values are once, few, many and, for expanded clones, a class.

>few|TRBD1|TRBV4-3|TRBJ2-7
TGCGCCAGCAGCCAAGATCTACGACAGGGGAAATACGAGCAGTACTTC
CASSQDLRQGKYEQYF
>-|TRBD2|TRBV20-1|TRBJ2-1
TGCAGTGCTAACCCCCTAGCGGGGGATTACAATGAGCAGTTCTTC
CSANPLAGDYNEQFF
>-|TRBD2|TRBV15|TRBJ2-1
TGTGCCACCAGCCCCCACCAAGCGGGGGCCTACAATGAGCAGTTCTTC
CATSPHQAGAYNEQFF
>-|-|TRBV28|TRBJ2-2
TGTGCCGGGACACTATCGAACTGGGAGCTGTTTTTT
CAGTLSNWELFF
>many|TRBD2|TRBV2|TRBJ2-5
TGTGCCAGCAGTGAGGGACTAGCGGGGGGGCAGTCCCAGTACTTC
CASSEGLAGGQSQYF
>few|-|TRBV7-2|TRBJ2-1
TGTGCCAGCAGCTTATTCCTCGATAATGAGCAGTTCTTC
CASSLFLDNEQFF
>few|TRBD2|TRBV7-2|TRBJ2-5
TGTGCCAGCCAGGGGACTAGGATGGCCCAGTACTTC
CASQGTRMAQYF
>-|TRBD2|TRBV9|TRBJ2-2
TGTGCCAGCAGCGTATATAGCGGGGCGAACACCGGGGAGCTGTTTTTT
CASSVYSGANTGELFF
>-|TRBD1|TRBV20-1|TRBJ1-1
TGCAGTGCTATTCGACCGGGACAGGGCCTAAATGAAGCTTTCTTT
CSAIRPGQGLNEAFF
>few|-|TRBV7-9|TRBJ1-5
TGTGCCAGCAGCGTCGATCCCTATAGGGACAGCAATCAGCCCCAGCATTTT
CASSVDPYRDSNQPQHF
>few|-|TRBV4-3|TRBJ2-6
TGCGCCAGCAGCCCCGGTATTTGGGCAGGAGGCATTGGGGCCAACGTCCTGACTTTC
CASSPGIWAGGIGANVLTF
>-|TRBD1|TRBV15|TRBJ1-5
TGTGCCACCAGCAGAGATAGACCGGGACAGCACAATCAGCCCCAGCATTTT
CATSRDRPGQHNQPQHF
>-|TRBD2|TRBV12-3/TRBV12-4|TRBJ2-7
TGTGCCAGCAGTTCCCTCACTAGCGGGGGTGACTACGAGCAGTACTTC
CASSSLTSGGDYEQYF
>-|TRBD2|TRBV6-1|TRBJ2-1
TGTGCCAGCAGTAAAACTAGCGTGGCTGAGCAGTTCTTC
CASSKTSVAEQFF
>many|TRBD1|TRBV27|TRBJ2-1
TGTGCCAGCAGCAGGGACAGGGAGGAGCAGTTCTTC
CASSRDREEQFF
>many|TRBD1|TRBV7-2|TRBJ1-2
TGTGCCAGCAGCGCCGCAGGGGGCGAATGGTATGGCTACACCTTC
CASSAAGGEWYGYTF
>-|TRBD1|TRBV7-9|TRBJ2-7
TGTGCCAGCAGTTTGCTTCCCGGGACAGGGTCTTACGAGCAGTACTTC
CASSLLPGTGSYEQYF
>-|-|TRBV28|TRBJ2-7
TGTGCCAGCAGTTTCTTGAAGGGGGGCATCCACGAGCAGTACTTC
CASSFLKGGIHEQYF
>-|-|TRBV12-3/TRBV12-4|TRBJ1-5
TGTGCCAGCAGTTTCGAGGGTTATCAGCCCCAGCATTTT
CASSFEGYQPQHF
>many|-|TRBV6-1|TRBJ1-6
TGTGCCAGCAGGAAAGGGCCGAGCTCCTATAATTCACCCCTCCACTTT
CASRKGPSSYNSPLHF
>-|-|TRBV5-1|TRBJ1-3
TGCGCCAGCAGCTTGGATTTGGCCGGTGGCAACAGGGAAGGGAACACCATATATTTT
CASSLDLAGGNREGNTIYF
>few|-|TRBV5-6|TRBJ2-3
TGTGCCAGCAGCCCCATGCGCTGGGAGATTTCCACAGATACGCAGTATTTT
CASSPMRWEISTDTQYF
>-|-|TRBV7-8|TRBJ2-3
TGTGCCAGCAGCCCAGCTGGCGGGGAGCGCACAGATACGCAGTATTTT
CASSPAGGERTDTQYF
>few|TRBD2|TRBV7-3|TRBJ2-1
TGTGCCAGCAGGGACGGTGCGGGGGGGCCTTTCGATGAGCAGTTCTTC
CASRDGAGGPFDEQFF
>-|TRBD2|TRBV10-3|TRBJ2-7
TGTGCCATCAGTGCGACTAGCGGGGGCTCCTACGAGCAGTACTTC
CAISATSGGSYEQYF
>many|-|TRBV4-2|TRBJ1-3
TGTGCCAGCAGCCAAGGGACAGTGTACGGAAACACCATATATTTT
CASSQGTVYGNTIYF
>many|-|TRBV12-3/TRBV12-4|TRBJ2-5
TGTGCCAGCAGCTCAGGGAGTGGAGCAGAGACCCAGTACTTC
CASSSGSGAETQYF
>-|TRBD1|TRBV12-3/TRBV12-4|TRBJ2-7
TGTGCCAGCAGGGGGACAGGGGGGATCAACGAGCAGTACTTC
CASRGTGGINEQYF
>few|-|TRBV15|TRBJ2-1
TGTGCCACCAGCAGAGATCCGACTAGTAATGAGCAGTTCTTC
CATSRDPTSNEQFF
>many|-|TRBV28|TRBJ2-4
TGTGCCAGCAGAATAGGGGTTCGATCCAAAAACATTCAGTACTTC
CASRIGVRSKNIQYF
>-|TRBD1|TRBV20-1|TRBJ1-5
TGCAGTGCTAGTCCGGGGTTTTTTAGGGGGCGAAAAGGTCAGCCCCAGCATTTT
CSASPGFFRGRKGQPQHF
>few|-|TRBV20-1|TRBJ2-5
TGCAGTGCTAGAGAAGAAAAAGAGACCCAGTACTTC
CSAREEKETQYF